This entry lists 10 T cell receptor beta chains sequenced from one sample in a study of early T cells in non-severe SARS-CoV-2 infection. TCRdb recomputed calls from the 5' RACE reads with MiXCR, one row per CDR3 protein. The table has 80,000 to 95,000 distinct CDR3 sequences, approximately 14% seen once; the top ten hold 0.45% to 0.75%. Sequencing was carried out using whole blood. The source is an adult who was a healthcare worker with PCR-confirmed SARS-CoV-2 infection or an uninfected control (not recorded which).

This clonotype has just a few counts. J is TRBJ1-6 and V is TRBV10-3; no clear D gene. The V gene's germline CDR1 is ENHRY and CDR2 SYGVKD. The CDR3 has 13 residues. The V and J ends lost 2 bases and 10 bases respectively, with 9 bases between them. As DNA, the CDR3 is TGTGCCATCAGTGAGCCTCTTGTGTCACCCCTCCACTTT. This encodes CAISEPLVSPLHF.

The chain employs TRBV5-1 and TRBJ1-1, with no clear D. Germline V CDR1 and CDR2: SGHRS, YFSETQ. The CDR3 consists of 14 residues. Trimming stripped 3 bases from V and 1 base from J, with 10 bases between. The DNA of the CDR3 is TGCGCCAGCAGCTCCCAGAACGAGAACACTGAAGCTTTCTTT. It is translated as CASSSQNENTEAFF. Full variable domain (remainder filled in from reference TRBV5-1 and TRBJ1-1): KAGVTQTPRYLIKTRGQQVTLSCSPISGHRSVSWYQQTPGQGLQFLFEYFSETQRNKGNFPGRFSGRQFSNSRSEMNVSTLELGDSALYLCASSSQNENTEAFFGQGTRLTVV.

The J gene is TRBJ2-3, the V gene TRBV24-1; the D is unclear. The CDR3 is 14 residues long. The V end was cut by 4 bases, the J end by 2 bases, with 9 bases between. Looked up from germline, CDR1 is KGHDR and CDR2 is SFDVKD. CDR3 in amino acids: CATSEPYLTDTQYF. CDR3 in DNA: TGTGCCACCAGTGAACCTTACCTCACAGATACGCAGTATTTT.

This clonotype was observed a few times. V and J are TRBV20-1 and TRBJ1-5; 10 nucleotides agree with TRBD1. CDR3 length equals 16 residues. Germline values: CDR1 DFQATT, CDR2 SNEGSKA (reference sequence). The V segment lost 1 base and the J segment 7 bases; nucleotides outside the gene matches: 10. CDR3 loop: CSARAPGQGIAQPQHF. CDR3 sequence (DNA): TGCAGTGCTAGAGCACCGGGACAGGGGATTGCGCAGCCCCAGCATTTT.

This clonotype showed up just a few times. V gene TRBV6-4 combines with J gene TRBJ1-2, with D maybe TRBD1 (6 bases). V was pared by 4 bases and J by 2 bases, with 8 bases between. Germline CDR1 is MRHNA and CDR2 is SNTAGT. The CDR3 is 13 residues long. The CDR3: CASSAGQNYGYTF. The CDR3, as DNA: TGTGCCAGCAGTGCCGGACAGAACTATGGCTACACCTTC.

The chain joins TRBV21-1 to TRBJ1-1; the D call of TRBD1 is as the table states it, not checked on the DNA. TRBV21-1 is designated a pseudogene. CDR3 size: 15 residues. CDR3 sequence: CASIGAGEVNTEAFF. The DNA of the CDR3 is TGTGCCAGCATCGGGGCAGGGGAGGTGAACACTGAAGCTTTCTTT.

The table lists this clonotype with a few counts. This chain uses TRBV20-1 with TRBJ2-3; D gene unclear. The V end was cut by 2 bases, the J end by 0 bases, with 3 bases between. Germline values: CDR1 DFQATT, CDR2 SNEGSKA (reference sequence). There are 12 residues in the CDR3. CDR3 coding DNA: TGCAGTGCTAGAACTAGCACAGATACGCAGTATTTT. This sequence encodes CSARTSTDTQYF.

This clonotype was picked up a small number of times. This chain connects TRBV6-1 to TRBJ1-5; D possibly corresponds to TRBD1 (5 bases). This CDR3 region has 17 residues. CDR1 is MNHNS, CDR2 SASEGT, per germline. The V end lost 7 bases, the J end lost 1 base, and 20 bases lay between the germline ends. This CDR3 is CASILAGAFGSNQPQHF. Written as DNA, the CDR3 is TGTGCCAGCATACTCGCCGGGGCTTTTGGGAGCAATCAGCCCCAGCATTTT.

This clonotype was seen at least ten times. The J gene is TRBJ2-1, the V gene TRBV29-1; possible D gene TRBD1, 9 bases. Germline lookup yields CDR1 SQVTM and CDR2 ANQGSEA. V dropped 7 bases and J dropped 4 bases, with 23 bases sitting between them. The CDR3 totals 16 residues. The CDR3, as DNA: TGCAGCGCCAAAACGGGGGGGACAGGGAGGTACAATGAGCAGTTCTTC. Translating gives CSAKTGGTGRYNEQFF.

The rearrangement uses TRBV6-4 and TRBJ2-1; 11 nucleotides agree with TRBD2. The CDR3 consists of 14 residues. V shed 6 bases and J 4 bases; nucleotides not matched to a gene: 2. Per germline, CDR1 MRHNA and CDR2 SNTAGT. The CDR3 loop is CASSRLAGYNEQFF. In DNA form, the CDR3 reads TGTGCCAGCAGCCGACTAGCGGGGTACAATGAGCAGTTCTTC.